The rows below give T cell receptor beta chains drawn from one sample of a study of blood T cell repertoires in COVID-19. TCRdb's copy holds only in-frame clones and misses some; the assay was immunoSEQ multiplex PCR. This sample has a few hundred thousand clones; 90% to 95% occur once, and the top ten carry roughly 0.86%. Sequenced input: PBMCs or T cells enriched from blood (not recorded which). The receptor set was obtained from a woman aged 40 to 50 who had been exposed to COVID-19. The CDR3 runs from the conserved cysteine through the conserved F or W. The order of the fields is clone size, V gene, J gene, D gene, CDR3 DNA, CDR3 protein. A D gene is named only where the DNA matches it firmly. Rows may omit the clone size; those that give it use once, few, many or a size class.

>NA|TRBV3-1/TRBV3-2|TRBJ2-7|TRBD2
TGTGCCAGCAGCCGAAAAACCGGGACTAGCTCCTACGAGCAGTACTTC
CASSRKTGTSSYEQYF
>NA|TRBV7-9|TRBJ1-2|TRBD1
TGTGCCAGCGCGGACAGGGACTATGGCTACACCTTC
CASADRDYGYTF
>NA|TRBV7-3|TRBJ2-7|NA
TGTGCCAGCAGCTTAACTCCGGGATCCTACGAGCAGTACTTC
CASSLTPGSYEQYF
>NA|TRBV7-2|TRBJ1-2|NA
TGTGCCAGCAGCTTGGAACAGGGATTGGGAGGCTACACCTTC
CASSLEQGLGGYTF
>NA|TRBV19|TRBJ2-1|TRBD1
TGTGCCAGTAGTATCCAGGGGGCCGGATACAATGAGCAGTTCTTC
CASSIQGAGYNEQFF
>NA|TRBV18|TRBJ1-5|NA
TGTGCCAGCTCACCGGGCGCAGGGTCGAGCAATCAGCCCCAGCATTTT
CASSPGAGSSNQPQHF
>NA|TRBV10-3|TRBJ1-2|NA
TGTGCCATCAGTCCGGACAGTTCCTATGGCTACACCTTC
CAISPDSSYGYTF
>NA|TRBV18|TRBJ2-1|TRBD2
TGTGCCAGCTCACCACTACCGGGGACTAGCGGGATCAACTACAATGAGCAGTTCTTC
CASSPLPGTSGINYNEQFF
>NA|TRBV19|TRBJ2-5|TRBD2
TGTGCCAGTAGTATAGATGGAGCGGGGGGGCAGGAGACCCAGTACTTC
CASSIDGAGGQETQYF
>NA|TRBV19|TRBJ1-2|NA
TGTGCCAGTATTCGGACCGACAGGCTGGGAGCCGCGAATGGCTACACCTTC
CASIRTDRLGAANGYTF
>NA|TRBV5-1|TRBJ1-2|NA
TGCGCCAGCAGCTTGCAGGTGGGCAGTAACTATGGCTACACCTTC
CASSLQVGSNYGYTF
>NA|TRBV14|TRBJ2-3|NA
TGTGCCAGCAGCCAAGTGTCAGGGTGGGCAGATACGCAGTATTTT
CASSQVSGWADTQYF
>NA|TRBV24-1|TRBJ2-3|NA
TGTGCCACCAGTGACCACGGACAGTCCACAGATACGCAGTATTTT
CATSDHGQSTDTQYF
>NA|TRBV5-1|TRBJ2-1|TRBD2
TGCGCCAGCAATCTAGGGACTAACAATGAGCAGTTCTTC
CASNLGTNNEQFF
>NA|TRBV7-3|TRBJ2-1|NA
TGTGCCAGCAGCTTAAACCGGGGAGGCCCCAATGAGCAGTTCTTC
CASSLNRGGPNEQFF
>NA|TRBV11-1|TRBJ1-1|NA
TGTGCCAGCAGCTTAAGGCTATCGGGTGGTGAAGCTTTCTTT
CASSLRLSGGEAFF
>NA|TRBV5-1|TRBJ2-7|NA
TGCGCCAGCAGCTTGGAGGGGCTGGAGCAGTACTTC
CASSLEGLEQYF
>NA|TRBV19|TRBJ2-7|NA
TGTGCCAGTAGTACTAGCGTCTCCTACGAGCAGTACTTC
CASSTSVSYEQYF
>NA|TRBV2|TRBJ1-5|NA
TGTGCCAGCAGTGGTAGTCATAGCAATCAGCCCCAGCATTTT
CASSGSHSNQPQHF
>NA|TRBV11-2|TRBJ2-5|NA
TGTGCCAGCAGCTTGAGCGGGGAGACCCAGTACTTC
CASSLSGETQYF
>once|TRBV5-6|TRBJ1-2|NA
TGTGCCAGCAGCTTGCAAGGGGGATCTAGCTATGGCTACACCTTC
CASSLQGGSSYGYTF
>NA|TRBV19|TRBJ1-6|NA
TGTGCCAGTAGTATGGGTTCGGACAGCCCTAATTCACCCCTCCACTTT
CASSMGSDSPNSPLHF
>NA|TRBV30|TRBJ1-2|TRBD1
TGTGCCTGGACCCCGCTGCGCGGACAGGGTTTGTATGGCTACACCTTC
CAWTPLRGQGLYGYTF
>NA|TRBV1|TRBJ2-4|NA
TGCACCAGCAGCCAAGATACGCGGGGGGAGGTCAAAAACATTCAGTACTTC
CTSSQDTRGEVKNIQYF
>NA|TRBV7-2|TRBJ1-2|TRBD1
TGTGCCAGCAGTTCAGGGGGCGGCTATGGCTACACCTTC
CASSSGGGYGYTF
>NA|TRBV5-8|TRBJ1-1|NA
TGTGCCAGCAGCGGCGGGGCTCTAGGGAACACTGAAGCTTTCTTT
CASSGGALGNTEAFF
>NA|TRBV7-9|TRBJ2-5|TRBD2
TGTGCCAGCAGCTTAGCGGTGACTAGCGTGAAGACCCAGTACTTC
CASSLAVTSVKTQYF